This T cell receptor beta chain was observed in a study of blood T cell repertoires in COVID-19. Overall study context: From the United States, Italy and Spain came samples of acute and convalescent COVID-19. From T cells, B-cell-depleted T cells, or PBMCs came the material, which was cDNA or gDNA.

In the original analysis: Reference gene primer amplification gave estimated nucleated cell counts. TCRdb's copy holds only in-frame clones and misses some; the assay was immunoSEQ multiplex PCR. The D gene and trimming were derived from the DNA, and the V and J assignments and clone size from that table. The data show 55,000 to 75,000 clones, approximately 87% seen once. The CDR3 contains 16 residues. The V gene end was trimmed by 1 base and the J gene end by 2 bases; junction bases not matched to a gene: 5. Germline V gene lookup returns CDR1 KGHSH and CDR2 LQKENI. Sequencing was performed on peripheral blood. The clonotype comes from a human donor in a cohort sampled during active COVID-19. The J gene is TRBJ1-5, the V gene TRBV18; 7 bases line up with TRBD1. CDR3 DNA sequence: TGTGCCAGCTCACCACAGGGGGCAAGTGGCAATCAGCCCCAGCATTTT. Translating gives CASSPQGASGNQPQHF.